This T cell receptor (beta chain) stems from a study of Graves' ophthalmopathy and Graves' hyperthyroidism. Findings and limits, study-wide: The model reached approximately 70% sensitivity and roughly 72% specificity for predicting ophthalmopathy progression.

Amplification of the TCR beta CDR3 regions used RNA transcripts (as template). Amplification began with first-round RT-PCR using HTBI primers, then second-round multiplex PCR was performed. From the multiplex PCR reads, TCRdb called clonotypes with MiXCR, one entry per CDR3 protein. The profile shows about 370,000 distinct CDR3 sequences, approximately 18% of them singletons. Germline CDR1 reads SNHLY; CDR2 reads FYNNEI. The length of the CDR3 is 16 residues. Germline trimming cut 3 bases from V and 4 bases from J; bases unmatched to any gene: 12. As concerns this clonotype: Its antigen is still unknown.

Sample: peripheral blood. The receptor comes from an adult woman with stable Graves' hyperthyroidism. The V call is TRBV2, the J call TRBJ2-7, with 7 bases identical to TRBD1. CDR3 DNA sequence: TGTGCCAGCAGTGATGACGAAGGGGGCAGTCCGTACGAGCAGTACTTC. Translating it yields CASSDDEGGSPYEQYF.